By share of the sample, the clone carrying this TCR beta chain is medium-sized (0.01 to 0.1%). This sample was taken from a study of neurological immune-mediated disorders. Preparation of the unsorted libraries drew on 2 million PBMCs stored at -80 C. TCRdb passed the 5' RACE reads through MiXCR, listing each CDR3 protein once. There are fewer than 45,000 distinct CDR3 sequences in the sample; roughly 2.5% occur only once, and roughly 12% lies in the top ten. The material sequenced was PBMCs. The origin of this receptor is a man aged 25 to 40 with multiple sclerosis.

CDR3 amino acids: CSARWRLAGAGYEQYF. The CDR3 region has the DNA TGCAGTGCGCGCTGGAGACTAGCGGGAGCAGGATACGAGCAGTACTTC. The V call is TRBV20-1, the J call TRBJ2-7; TRBD2 aligns across 12 bases. The CDR3 length is 16 residues. The J segment lost 4 bases and the V segment lost 6 bases, leaving 13 bases of the junction unmatched. The germline gives CDR1 DFQATT, CDR2 SNEGSKA (reference sequence).